Listed below are T cell receptor beta chains from one sample, sequenced in a study of cytomegalovirus exposure and HLA in healthy donors. Profiling relied on immunoSEQ multiplex PCR, and the TCRdb table lists in-frame clones only, not all of them. The sample has 100,000 to 150,000 clones; about 91% are singletons. Sequences were obtained from PBMCs. The source is a woman aged 18-29 years in good health and CMV-seronegative. Each CDR3 is given with its conserved first and last residue. D genes are given only for firm matches. Size is stated for part of the rows, as once, few or many counts, or as a class when the clone is expanded.

.,TRBV6-6,.,TRBJ2-7,CASSYTLTESYEQYF,TGTGCCAGCAGTTACACACTGACGGAGTCCTACGAGCAGTACTTC
.,TRBV5-1,.,TRBJ2-3,CASSLGRGAGYTDTQYF,TGCGCCAGCAGCTTGGGGCGCGGGGCCGGATACACAGATACGCAGTATTTT
.,TRBV2,.,TRBJ1-5,CASSEQGLNQPQHF,TGTGCCAGCAGTGAACAGGGCCTCAATCAGCCCCAGCATTTT
once,TRBV2,.,TRBJ2-7,CASSRTGHRPPYEQYF,TGTGCCAGCAGTAGGACGGGACACCGACCCCCCTACGAGCAGTACTTC
.,TRBV7-9,.,TRBJ1-2,CASSLTSATGDYGYTF,TGTGCCAGCAGCTTAACCTCGGCCACGGGAGACTATGGCTACACCTTC
.,TRBV2,TRBD2,TRBJ2-5,CASSERGEYQETQYF,TGTGCCAGCAGTGAGCGGGGGGAGTACCAAGAGACCCAGTACTTC
.,TRBV9,.,TRBJ1-4,CASSGGQFNEKLFF,TGTGCCAGCAGCGGCGGACAGTTTAATGAAAAACTGTTTTTT
once,TRBV5-6,.,TRBJ2-7,CASSLSGAGEQYF,TGTGCCAGCAGCTTGAGCGGTGCTGGCGAGCAGTACTTC
.,TRBV5-4,TRBD1,TRBJ1-1,CASSQGGQGYEAFF,TGTGCCAGCAGCCAGGGGGGACAGGGATATGAAGCTTTCTTT
.,TRBV6-1,TRBD1,TRBJ1-1,CASSNTGQGVEAFF,TGTGCCAGCAGCAACACGGGACAGGGTGTTGAAGCTTTCTTT
.,TRBV6-5,TRBD2,TRBJ2-1,CASSYGGDLVEQFF,TGTGCCAGCAGTTACGGGGGGGATTTAGTTGAGCAGTTCTTC
few,TRBV7-9,.,TRBJ1-3,CASSLAYSSGNTIYF,TGTGCCAGCAGCTTAGCGTACAGCTCTGGAAACACCATATATTTT